The clone carrying this T cell receptor beta chain came up many times. As yet, its antigen is unknown. This specimen belongs to a study of T cell repertoires in cytomegalovirus infection. Points from the study as a whole: The cumulative frequency of public TCR beta families distinguished individuals who carried CMV together with the relevant HLA. The response measured ex vivo was dominated by TCR beta clonotypes (HLA-C-restricted and CMV-specific).

Via MiXCR, TCRdb re-called the reads, giving one row per CDR3 protein. The profile covers approximately 770,000 distinct CDR3 sequences, with under 35% appearing a single time and roughly 14% taken by the ten largest. Sample: cultured CD8+ T cells from PBMCs, taken from culture after CMV antigen stimulation. The clonotype was recovered from a human donor in good health (CMV status not recorded). Some clones in this sample may be carry-over from other donors' samples.

The CDR3 sequence: CASSLEGADEQFF. CDR3 DNA: TGTGCCAGCAGCTTGGAAGGGGCCGATGAGCAGTTCTTC. The chain uses TRBV7-9 and TRBJ2-1, with D perhaps TRBD1 (5 bases). V lost 3 bases to trimming and J lost 8 bases, with 11 bases between them. The CDR3 contains 13 residues. Germline assignment: CDR1 SEHNR and CDR2 FQNEAQ (reference sequence).